In this sample, the clone carrying this TCR beta chain turned up once. The same CDR3 arises from other DNA sequences in this sample as well. The data were taken from a study of blood T cell repertoires in COVID-19. This CDR3 spans 14 amino acids. Germline values: CDR1 MNHEY, CDR2 SMNVEV (reference sequence). V shed 7 bases and J 6 bases; nucleotides not matched to a gene: 8. The data were produced by immunoSEQ multiplex PCR, yet TCRdb's version contains in-frame clones alone and is incomplete. The sample holds under 150,000 clones, around four fifths seen once. The rearrangement links TRBV27 to TRBJ1-2; 10 positions match TRBD1. Sequenced input: peripheral blood. The source is a woman aged 40-49 years with active or convalescent COVID-19. CDR3 amino acids: CASTDRGQADGYTF. In DNA, the CDR3 is TGTGCCAGCACCGACAGGGGGCAAGCGGATGGCTACACCTTC.